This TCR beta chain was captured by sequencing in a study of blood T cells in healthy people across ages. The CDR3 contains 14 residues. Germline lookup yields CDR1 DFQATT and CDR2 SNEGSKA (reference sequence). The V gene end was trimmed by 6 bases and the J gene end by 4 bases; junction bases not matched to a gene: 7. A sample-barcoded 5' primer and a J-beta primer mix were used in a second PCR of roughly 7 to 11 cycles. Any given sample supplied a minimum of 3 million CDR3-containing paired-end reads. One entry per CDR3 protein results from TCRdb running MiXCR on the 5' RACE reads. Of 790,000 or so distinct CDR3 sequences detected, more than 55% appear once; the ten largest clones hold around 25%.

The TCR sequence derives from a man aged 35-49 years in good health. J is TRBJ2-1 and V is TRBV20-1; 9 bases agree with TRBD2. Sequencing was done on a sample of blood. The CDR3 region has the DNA TGCAGTGCCATAAGACTAGCGGTTTACAATGAGCAGTTCTTC. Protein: CSAIRLAVYNEQFF.